The next 4 T cell receptor beta chains were all read from a single sample in a study of T cell changes during pregnancy in multiple sclerosis (dated by TCRdb to about 2019). Receptor libraries were prepared by the immunoSEQ multiplex PCR assay. In TCRdb, the immuneACCESS table is reduced to in-frame sequences with V and J assigned. These tables do not hold every clone; where another copy was compared, an unresolved V gene accounts for under half, and the others remain unexplained. The sample data list fewer than 65,000 clones, and 91% of these were observed just once. The top ten clonotypes cover roughly 2% of the sample. The sequenced sample was peripheral blood, obtained in the third trimester of pregnancy. The receptors derive from a female donor in good health, enrolled as a control in a pregnancy study.

The genes are TRBV16 and TRBJ1-2, with 9 bases fitting TRBD1. Per germline, CDR1 KGHSY and CDR2 FQNENV. The V gene end was trimmed by 3 bases and the J gene end by 4 bases; junction bases not matched to a gene: 15. The CDR3 totals 18 residues. CDR3 sequence (DNA): TGTGCCAGCAGCCACCACGTGGGAAGGGTGACAGGGGGCTATGGCTACACCTTC. Residues: CASSHHVGRVTGGYGYTF.

The V and J genes are TRBV7-6 and TRBJ2-1; 8 nucleotides align to TRBD1. The V and J ends lost 5 bases and 0 bases, in that order; junction bases with no gene match: 6. The CDR3 is 16 amino acids. CDR1 is SGHVS and CDR2 is FNYEAQ in the germline V gene. The chain's CDR3 is CASSLRGRSSYNEQFF. For the CDR3, the DNA is TGTGCCAGCAGCCTCAGGGGGCGGTCCTCCTACAATGAGCAGTTCTTC.

The chain links TRBV2 to TRBJ1-1; 9 bases are a match to TRBD1. V trimming: 11 bases; J trimming: 13 bases; junction bases outside the gene matches: 14. The CDR3 runs 12 residues. The V gene's germline CDR1 is SNHLY and CDR2 FYNNEI. This chain's CDR3 is CAATGGGTRVFF. The CDR3 DNA reads TGTGCCGCCACAGGGGGCGGAACTCGAGTTTTCTTT.

The genes are TRBV12-5 and TRBJ1-2; D not resolved. The CDR3 spans 16 residues. V lost 1 base to trimming and J lost 5 bases, with 17 bases between them. The V gene's germline CDR1 is LGHNT and CDR2 FRNRAP. Here the CDR3 reads CASGLEVPAGSYGYTF. DNA of the CDR3: TGTGCTAGTGGTTTGGAGGTTCCAGCTGGGAGTTATGGCTACACCTTC.